A selection of T cell receptor beta chains follows, all from one sample in a study of shared clonotypes between healthy human individuals. The table came from immunoSEQ multiplex PCR; TCRdb's copy has only in-frame clones and leaves some out. Altogether around 1.1 million clones are present, 60% to 80% being singletons, with the ten largest covering approximately 0.9%. Sequencing was performed on memory CD4+ T cells from PBMCs. These receptors were obtained from a man between 18 and 35 years old in good health. Some clones in this sample may be carry-over from other donors' samples. CDR3s include the opening cysteine and the closing phenylalanine or tryptophan. The D gene is left open where the match is weak. The listing skips clone size in some rows; elsewhere it reads once, few, many or a size class.

j_call: TRBJ1-3
v_call: TRBV11-2
d_call: TRBD1
clone_size: once
cdr3_nt: TGTGCCAGCAGACCGGGACAGGGAAACACCATATATTTT
cdr3_aa: CASRPGQGNTIYF

j_call: TRBJ2-7
v_call: TRBV18
d_call: TRBD1
clone_size: NA
cdr3_nt: TGTGCCAGCTCACCTACCGGGACAGGGGGCTACGAGCAGTACTTC
cdr3_aa: CASSPTGTGGYEQYF

j_call: TRBJ2-1
v_call: TRBV2
d_call: NA
clone_size: NA
cdr3_nt: TGTGCCAGCAGTGCGGGTTTCCCTCTTTACAATGAGCAGTTCTTC
cdr3_aa: CASSAGFPLYNEQFF

j_call: TRBJ1-1
v_call: TRBV19
d_call: NA
clone_size: NA
cdr3_nt: TGTGCCAGTACCCAGTCCCCAGGGGCCACTGAAGCTTTCTTT
cdr3_aa: CASTQSPGATEAFF

j_call: TRBJ2-7
v_call: TRBV6-6
d_call: TRBD2
clone_size: NA
cdr3_nt: TGTGCCAGCAGTTACCGACTAGCGGGGGCCTACGAGCAGTACTTC
cdr3_aa: CASSYRLAGAYEQYF

j_call: TRBJ1-5
v_call: TRBV28
d_call: NA
clone_size: NA
cdr3_nt: TGTGCCAGCAGTTTTCAGGCTCCAGGGCCCCAGCATTTT
cdr3_aa: CASSFQAPGPQHF

j_call: TRBJ1-5
v_call: TRBV4-3
d_call: NA
clone_size: NA
cdr3_nt: TGCGCCAGCAGCCAAGATGAGGGGGGGTATCAGCCCCAGCATTTT
cdr3_aa: CASSQDEGGYQPQHF

j_call: TRBJ2-2
v_call: TRBV27
d_call: TRBD1
clone_size: few
cdr3_nt: TGTGCCAGCAGTCGGGACAGGCGAAACACCGGGGAGCTGTTTTTT
cdr3_aa: CASSRDRRNTGELFF

j_call: TRBJ2-5
v_call: TRBV6-1
d_call: TRBD2
clone_size: NA
cdr3_nt: TGTGCCAGCGGTGGACTAGCGGGAACCCAAGAGACCCAGTACTTC
cdr3_aa: CASGGLAGTQETQYF

j_call: TRBJ1-1
v_call: TRBV7-2
d_call: NA
clone_size: NA
cdr3_nt: TGTGCCAGCAGCTTAGAGGCAGGGTCGTACACTGAAGCTTTCTTT
cdr3_aa: CASSLEAGSYTEAFF

j_call: TRBJ2-3
v_call: TRBV28
d_call: NA
clone_size: NA
cdr3_nt: TGTGCCAGCAGTGATCCGGCCGGCACAGATACGCAGTATTTT
cdr3_aa: CASSDPAGTDTQYF

j_call: TRBJ2-7
v_call: TRBV5-6
d_call: TRBD1
clone_size: NA
cdr3_nt: TGTGCCAGCAGCTCATTGGACAGGACCTACGAGCAGTACTTC
cdr3_aa: CASSSLDRTYEQYF

j_call: TRBJ1-4
v_call: TRBV30
d_call: TRBD1
clone_size: NA
cdr3_nt: TGTGCCTGGAGTGTAGGGGGCCTTGGTGAAAAACTGTTTTTT
cdr3_aa: CAWSVGGLGEKLFF

j_call: TRBJ2-7
v_call: TRBV4-2
d_call: NA
clone_size: NA
cdr3_nt: TGTGCCAGCAGCCAAGGTTATGGGGGAACCTACGAGCAGTACTTC
cdr3_aa: CASSQGYGGTYEQYF

j_call: TRBJ2-1
v_call: TRBV15
d_call: NA
clone_size: NA
cdr3_nt: TGTGCCACCAGCAGAGATCAGGAGGTGCGGCAGTTCTTC
cdr3_aa: CATSRDQEVRQFF

j_call: TRBJ1-5
v_call: TRBV7-6
d_call: NA
clone_size: NA
cdr3_nt: TGTGCCAGCAGCCCGTCGAATAGCAATCAGCCCCAGCATTTT
cdr3_aa: CASSPSNSNQPQHF

j_call: TRBJ1-1
v_call: TRBV30
d_call: NA
clone_size: NA
cdr3_nt: TGTGCCTGGAATGATCGGGGGGACACTGAAGCTTTCTTT
cdr3_aa: CAWNDRGDTEAFF

j_call: TRBJ1-2
v_call: TRBV14
d_call: TRBD1
clone_size: NA
cdr3_nt: TGTGCCAGCAGCCAAGTTGGACAGGGCATCATTGGCTATGGCTACACCTTC
cdr3_aa: CASSQVGQGIIGYGYTF

j_call: TRBJ2-3
v_call: TRBV19
d_call: NA
clone_size: many
cdr3_nt: TGTGCCAGTAGTACCCGACGAGTGCGAATAAGCACAGATACGCAGTATTTT
cdr3_aa: CASSTRRVRISTDTQYF

j_call: TRBJ2-3
v_call: TRBV29-1
d_call: NA
clone_size: NA
cdr3_nt: TGCAGCGTCTATTCTAGCACAGATACGCAGTATTTT
cdr3_aa: CSVYSSTDTQYF

j_call: TRBJ1-4
v_call: TRBV5-3
d_call: NA
clone_size: NA
cdr3_nt: TGTGCCAGAAGCGCGGGAGGGGGTCCCGCAACTAATGAAAAACTGTTTTTT
cdr3_aa: CARSAGGGPATNEKLFF

j_call: TRBJ2-2
v_call: TRBV25-1
d_call: NA
clone_size: once
cdr3_nt: TGTGCCAGCACCGGACAGTTGAACACCGGGGAGCTGTTTTTT
cdr3_aa: CASTGQLNTGELFF

j_call: TRBJ2-7
v_call: TRBV30
d_call: TRBD1
clone_size: NA
cdr3_nt: TGTGCTTCGTCAGGGCAGGGGGACCGCGAGCAGTACTTC
cdr3_aa: CASSGQGDREQYF

j_call: TRBJ2-1
v_call: TRBV5-1
d_call: TRBD2
clone_size: NA
cdr3_nt: TGCGCCAGCAGCTTGGGGGCTAGCGGGACCTACAATGAGCAGTTCTTC
cdr3_aa: CASSLGASGTYNEQFF